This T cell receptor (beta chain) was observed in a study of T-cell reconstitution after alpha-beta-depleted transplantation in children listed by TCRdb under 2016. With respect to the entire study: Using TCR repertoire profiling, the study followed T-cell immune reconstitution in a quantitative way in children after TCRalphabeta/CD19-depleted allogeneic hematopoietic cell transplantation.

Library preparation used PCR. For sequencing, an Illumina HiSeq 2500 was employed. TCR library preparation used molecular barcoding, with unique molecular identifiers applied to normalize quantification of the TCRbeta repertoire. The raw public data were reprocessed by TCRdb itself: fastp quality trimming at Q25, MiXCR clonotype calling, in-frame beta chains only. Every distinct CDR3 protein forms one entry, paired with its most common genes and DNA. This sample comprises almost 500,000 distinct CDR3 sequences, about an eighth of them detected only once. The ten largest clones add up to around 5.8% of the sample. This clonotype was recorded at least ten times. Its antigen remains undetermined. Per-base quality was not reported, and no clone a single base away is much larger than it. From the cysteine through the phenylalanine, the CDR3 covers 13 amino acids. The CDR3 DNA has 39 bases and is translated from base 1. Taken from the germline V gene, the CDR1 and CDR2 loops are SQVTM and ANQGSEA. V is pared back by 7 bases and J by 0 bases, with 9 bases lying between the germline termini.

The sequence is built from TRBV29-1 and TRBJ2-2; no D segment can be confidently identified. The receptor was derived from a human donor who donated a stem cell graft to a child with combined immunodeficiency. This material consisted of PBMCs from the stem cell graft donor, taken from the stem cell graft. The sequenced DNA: TGCAGCGCCTCCGCTACGAACACCGGGGAGCTGTTTTTT. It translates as CSASATNTGELFF.